Below are 20 T cell receptor beta chains sequenced from a single sample in a study of identical twins (dated by TCRdb to about 2016). Library generation was performed with 5' RACE. Sequencing was performed on an Illumina HiSeq 2000. TCRdb cleaned the public reads at Q25 with fastp, built clones with MiXCR and kept in-frame beta chains. Rows are unified per CDR3 protein, each entry keeping the most common DNA and genes. The sample table lists about 150,000 distinct CDR3 sequences, around 3.5% of them with a count of one. The biggest ten clones account for around 8% of the sample. Sequences were obtained from memory T cells sorted from blood. This specimen's cell subset or site label, per the study, means: CD45RO+ enriched T cells. The receptors were gathered from a man younger than 35 in good health.

This chain links TRBV28 with TRBJ2-7; no reliable D call. Looked up from germline, CDR1 is MDHEN and CDR2 is SYDVKM. V lost 6 bases, J lost 2 bases, and 14 bases lay in between. This CDR3 contains 14 residues. As DNA, the CDR3 is TGTGCCAGCAGCTACCTCGGACCTCCCTACGAGCAGTACTTC. Translation: CASSYLGPPYEQYF.

This clonotype was seen at least ten times. This chain connects TRBV4-3 to TRBJ2-1; D unresolved. Germline V gene sequence: CDR1 LGHNA, CDR2 YSLEER. V was pared by 1 base and J by 2 bases, with 9 bases between. The length of the CDR3 is 15 residues. CDR3 sequence: CASSQVPLPYNEQFF. The CDR3 DNA is TGCGCCAGCAGCCAAGTACCCCTACCCTACAATGAGCAGTTCTTC.

At least ten counts were recorded for this clonotype. The rearrangement links TRBV11-2 to TRBJ2-7, with 11 bases that match TRBD2. CDR1 and CDR2 from the germline V gene are SGHAT and FQNNGV. The CDR3 loop spans 17 amino acids. After removal of 1 base from V and 6 bases from J, the junction contained 11 bases not matched to a gene. The DNA for the CDR3 is TGTGCCAGCAGCTTAGTTCAAGGGACTAGCGGTCCCTGCGAGCAGTACGTC. Protein sequence: CASSLVQGTSGPCEQYV.

This clonotype was recorded at least ten times. This sequence joins TRBV12-3 or TRBV12-4 and TRBJ2-2; perhaps D is TRBD1 or TRBD2 (5 bases each). The CDR3 is made up of 16 amino acids. Trimming left V 7 bases short and J 0 bases short, with 15 bases between. As DNA, the CDR3 is TGTGCCAGCACCTCCCGGGACGGCGCGAACACCGGGGAGCTGTTTTTT. This translates into CASTSRDGANTGELFF.

This clonotype was recorded many times. This chain joins TRBV12-3 or TRBV12-4 and TRBJ2-2, with D maybe TRBD1 (6 bases). The V end was cut by 6 bases, the J end by 5 bases, with 10 bases between. The length of the CDR3 is 13 residues. This CDR3 is CASSPTGTGELFF. The CDR3 DNA follows: TGTGCCAGCAGCCCTACAGGGACCGGGGAGCTGTTTTTT.

V usage is TRBV4-2 and J usage is TRBJ2-5; 8 bases are a match to TRBD2. J was trimmed by 5 bases and V by 5 bases; bases with no gene match: 22. This CDR3 has 19 residues. Germline CDR1 is LGHNA and CDR2 is YNFKEQ. CDR3 sequence: CASSGAGGREGPLGETQYF. Written as DNA, the CDR3 is TGTGCCAGCAGCGGCGCGGGAGGACGGGAGGGCCCTCTGGGCGAGACCCAGTACTTC.

This clonotype was recorded at least ten times. The V and J genes are TRBV20-1 and TRBJ2-5; 11 bases line up with TRBD2. Germline CDR1 reads DFQATT; CDR2 reads SNEGSKA (reference sequence). The trim removed 6 bases at V and 1 base at J, leaving 10 bases unmatched. The CDR3 sequence is 16 residues long. CDR3 amino acids: CSAHGTSGTVQETQYF. The CDR3, as DNA: TGCAGTGCCCATGGGACTAGCGGAACCGTCCAAGAGACCCAGTACTTC.

This clonotype came up many times. The chain joins TRBV15 to TRBJ2-1; TRBD1 or TRBD2 may be the D gene (5 bases each). CDR3 length: 16 amino acids. The V gene lost 2 bases and the J gene lost 2 bases, with 13 bases spanning the gap. CDR1 and CDR2 from the germline V gene are LNHNV and YYDKDF (reference sequence). CDR3 sequence: CATSRITGTTYNEQFF. For the CDR3, the DNA is TGTGCCACCAGCAGAATTACCGGGACCACCTACAATGAGCAGTTCTTC.

This clonotype was detected many times. This sequence joins TRBV5-1 and TRBJ2-5; TRBD2 is a possible D gene (7 bases). From germline, CDR1 is SGHRS and CDR2 YFSETQ. Trimming took off 6 bases at V and 0 bases at J, with 15 bases between the two ends. The CDR3 runs to 15 residues. CDR3 bases: TGCGCCAGCATCAAAGGGGGGGATAACCAAGAGACCCAGTACTTC. Amino acids: CASIKGGDNQETQYF. Using reference TRBV5-1 and TRBJ2-5 for the parts outside the CDR3, the full variable domain is KAGVTQTPRYLIKTRGQQVTLSCSPISGHRSVSWYQQTPGQGLQFLFEYFSETQRNKGNFPGRFSGRQFSNSRSEMNVSTLELGDSALYLCASIKGGDNQETQYFGPGTRLLVL.

This clonotype was detected many times. The chain links TRBV7-2 to TRBJ1-6; 9 bases are shared with TRBD1. This CDR3 comprises 15 residues. V lost 2 bases, J lost 7 bases, and 3 bases stayed unmatched. Per germline, CDR1 SGHTA and CDR2 FQGNSA. The DNA of the CDR3 is TGTGCCAGCAGCTTATCCGGGACAGGGAATTCACCCCTCCACTTT. Its translation: CASSLSGTGNSPLHF.

This clonotype was detected ten times or more. V usage is TRBV6-1 and J usage is TRBJ1-1; D gene ambiguous. Germline values: CDR1 MNHNS, CDR2 SASEGT. V was trimmed by 3 bases and J by 1 base, leaving 6 bases between them. This CDR3 region has 13 residues. The CDR3 DNA follows: TGTGCCAGCAGTGACGGGCAGAACACTGAAGCTTTCTTT. It is translated as CASSDGQNTEAFF.

In this sample, this clonotype turned up many times. The chain combines TRBV29-1 with TRBJ2-5, with 12 bases aligning to TRBD2. Germline V CDR1 and CDR2: SQVTM, ANQGSEA. CDR3 size: 17 residues. The V segment lost 3 bases and the J segment 6 bases; nucleotides outside the gene matches: 14. CDR3 nucleotide sequence: TGCAGCGTTGAGGGGGGTCTAGCGGGAGGGCCAGGGCAGACCCAGTACTTC. Encoded protein: CSVEGGLAGGPGQTQYF. The complete variable domain, with remaining parts taken from reference TRBV29-1 and TRBJ2-5, reads SAVISQKPSRDICQRGTSLTIQCQVDSQVTMMFWYRQQPGQSLTLIATANQGSEATYESGFVIDKFPISRPNLTFSTLTVSNMSPEDSSIYLCSVEGGLAGGPGQTQYFGPGTRLLVL.

This clonotype was recorded at least ten times. The CDR3 here is CSARDSGYEQYF. The CDR3 bases are TGCAGTGCTAGAGATTCGGGTTACGAGCAGTACTTC. This sequence joins TRBV20-1 and TRBJ2-7; D is unresolved. Trimming took off 0 bases at V and 4 bases at J, with 7 bases between the two ends. Germline CDR1 DFQATT, CDR2 SNEGSKA (reference sequence). CDR3 length: 12 amino acids.

This clonotype has at least ten counts. The genes are TRBV20-1 and TRBJ2-1; 8 positions agree with TRBD2. The ends lost 3 bases at V and 5 bases at J; junction bases unmatched: 6. This CDR3 region has 14 residues. In germline, CDR1 is DFQATT, CDR2 SNEGSKA (reference sequence). The CDR3 DNA reads as TGCAGTGCTAGTGGTCTAGCGGGCAACAATGAGCAGTTCTTC. As protein: CSASGLAGNNEQFF.

This clonotype was observed at least ten times. The chain couples TRBV5-1 to TRBJ2-1, with a weak D call TRBD1 (7 bases). This CDR3 spans 15 amino acids. The ends were cut back, 4 bases at V and 8 bases at J, with 19 bases in the middle. CDR1 is SGHRS and CDR2 is YFSETQ in the germline V gene. In DNA, the CDR3 is TGCGCCAGCAGCGCGGGACAGACGCCCGGGCATGAGCAGTTCTTC. Translated, it gives CASSAGQTPGHEQFF.

This clonotype was counted ten times or more. CDR3: CASSHVSTAGELFF. In DNA form, the CDR3 reads TGCGCCAGCAGCCACGTCTCAACGGCCGGGGAGCTGTTTTTT. The gene calls are TRBV4-3 and TRBJ2-2; no firm D call. The CDR3 totals 14 residues. Germline lookup yields CDR1 LGHNA and CDR2 YSLEER. Trimming left V 3 bases short and J 6 bases short, with 11 bases between.

This clonotype has at least ten counts. The V and J genes are TRBV9 and TRBJ2-3; 11 bases match TRBD2. CDR1 is SGDLS, CDR2 YYNGEE, per germline. V lost 4 bases, J lost 3 bases, and 4 bases stayed unmatched. This CDR3 comprises 15 residues. This CDR3 reads CASSRGLAATDTQYF. CDR3 coding DNA: TGTGCCAGCAGCCGGGGACTAGCGGCAACAGATACGCAGTATTTT.

This clonotype was seen many times. This sequence joins TRBV5-1 and TRBJ2-4; 8 nucleotides match TRBD1. Germline lookup yields CDR1 SGHRS and CDR2 YFSETQ. The CDR3 length is 13 residues. V was clipped by 4 bases and J by 8 bases; unmatched bases: 5. CDR3 in amino acids: CASSINRGDIQYF. The CDR3 DNA follows: TGCGCCAGCAGCATAAACAGGGGGGACATTCAGTACTTC.

Ten or more counts support this clonotype. The rearrangement uses TRBV2 and TRBJ1-4; TRBD1 might be the D (6 bases). In germline, CDR1 is SNHLY, CDR2 FYNNEI. This CDR3 region has 16 residues. V lost 2 bases and J 2 bases, leaving 12 bases between the germline ends. CDR3: CASSEWGAGTNEKLFF. The DNA of the CDR3 is TGTGCCAGCAGTGAATGGGGGGCCGGTACTAATGAAAAACTGTTTTTT. Together with reference TRBV2 and TRBJ1-4, the CDR3 gives the full variable domain: EPEVTQTPSHQVTQMGQEVILRCVPISNHLYFYWYRQILGQKVEFLVSFYNNEISEKSEIFDDQFSVERPDGSNFTLKIRSTKLEDSAMYFCASSEWGAGTNEKLFFGSGTQLSVL.

This clonotype was seen repeatedly, ten times or more. The chain is built from TRBV9 and TRBJ2-7, with no clear D. Germline CDR1 and CDR2: SGDLS and YYNGEE. The length of the CDR3 is 12 residues. The germline V and J ends were trimmed by 4 bases and 10 bases, with 15 bases remaining between them. CDR3 amino acids: CASSPALKKQYV. The CDR3 nucleotides are TGTGCCAGCAGCCCCGCCCTCAAAAAACAGTACGTC.